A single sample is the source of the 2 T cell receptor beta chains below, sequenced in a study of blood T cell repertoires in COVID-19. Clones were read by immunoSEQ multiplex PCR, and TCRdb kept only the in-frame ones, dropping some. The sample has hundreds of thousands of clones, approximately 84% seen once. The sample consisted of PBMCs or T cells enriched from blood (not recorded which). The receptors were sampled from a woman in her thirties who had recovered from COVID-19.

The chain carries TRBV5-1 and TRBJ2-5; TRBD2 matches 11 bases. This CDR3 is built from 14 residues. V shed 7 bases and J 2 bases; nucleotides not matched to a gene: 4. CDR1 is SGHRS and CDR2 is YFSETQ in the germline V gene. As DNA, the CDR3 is TGCGCCAGCGCCCGGACTAGCGGGCAAGAGACCCAGTACTTC. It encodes CASARTSGQETQYF.

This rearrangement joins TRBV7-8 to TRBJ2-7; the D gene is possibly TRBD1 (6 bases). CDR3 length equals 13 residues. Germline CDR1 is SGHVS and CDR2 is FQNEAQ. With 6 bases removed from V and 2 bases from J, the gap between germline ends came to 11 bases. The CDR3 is CASRPTGTYEQYF. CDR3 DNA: TGTGCCAGCAGACCGACAGGTACCTACGAGCAGTACTTC.